Listed here are 29 T cell receptor beta chains from one sample, sequenced in a study of identical twins. TCRdb reanalysed the 5' RACE reads using MiXCR and keeps one entry per CDR3 protein. There are roughly 1.6 million distinct CDR3 sequences in the sample; less than 35% occur only once, and 0.25% to 0.3% lies in the top ten. The sequencing input was cord blood. These receptors all come from a newborn girl in good health.

The rearrangement joins TRBV21-1 to TRBJ2-7. TRBV21-1 is marked as a pseudogene. The CDR3 length is 14 residues. The CDR3 here is CASSKEDGPYEQYF. The DNA for the CDR3 is TGTGCCAGCAGCAAAGAAGACGGACCCTACGAGCAGTACTTC.

This clonotype was detected only a few times. The chain employs TRBV7-9 and TRBJ2-3; D possibly uses TRBD1 or TRBD2 (6 bases each). Deletions cut 5 bases from V and 5 bases from J, with 17 bases between. CDR1 and CDR2 from the germline V gene are SEHNR and FQNEAQ (reference sequence). The CDR3 has 15 amino acids. The chain's CDR3 is CASSPRSGAEDTQYF. CDR3 nucleotides: TGTGCCAGCAGCCCACGGTCGGGGGCTGAAGATACGCAGTATTTT.

This clonotype was seen a handful of times. The CDR3 loop reads CASSQDIRTLVYGYTF. CDR3 in DNA: TGTGCCAGCAGCCAAGATATTCGGACACTCGTCTATGGCTACACCTTC. The chain recombines TRBV3-1 with TRBJ1-2; weak D call: TRBD1 (5 bases). CDR3 length equals 16 residues. V gave up 0 bases and J gave up 4 bases, with 15 bases separating them. Germline loops: CDR1 LGHDT, CDR2 YNNKEL (reference sequence). Using reference TRBV3-1 and TRBJ1-2 for the parts outside the CDR3, the full variable domain is DTAVSQTPKYLVTQMGNDKSIKCEQNLGHDTMYWYKQDSKKFLKIMFSYNNKELIINETVPNRFSPKSPDKAHLNLHINSLELGDSAVYFCASSQDIRTLVYGYTFGSGTRLTVV.

This clonotype has just a few counts. The chain links TRBV6-5 to TRBJ2-2; the match to TRBD1 covers 10 bases. The CDR3 length is 14 residues. The V gene end was trimmed by 7 bases and the J gene end by 3 bases; junction bases not matched to a gene: 2. Germline lookup yields CDR1 MNHEY and CDR2 SVGAGI. Here the CDR3 DNA reads TGTGCCAGCACGACAGGGGGCTACACCGGGGAGCTGTTTTTT. This translates into CASTTGGYTGELFF.

The rearrangement links TRBV20-1 to TRBJ1-6; 8 bases line up with TRBD1. CDR1 DFQATT and CDR2 SNEGSKA come from the germline V gene (reference sequence). The V segment lost 3 bases and the J segment 7 bases; nucleotides outside the gene matches: 5. There are 14 residues in the CDR3. CDR3 sequence reads: CSARLRGRNSPLHF. The CDR3 coding sequence is TGCAGTGCTAGGCTCAGGGGGCGCAATTCACCCCTCCACTTT.

This chain joins TRBV20-1 and TRBJ2-7; D might be TRBD1 or TRBD2, each matching 5 bases. Germline CDR1 is DFQATT and CDR2 is SNEGSKA (reference sequence). The CDR3 length is 13 residues. V was trimmed by 1 base and J by 3 bases, leaving 10 bases between them. The CDR3, as DNA: TGCAGTGCTAGAGGGCCAGGGAGCTACGAGCAGTACTTC. The encoded protein is CSARGPGSYEQYF.

In its sample, this clonotype was seen a few times. The chain uses TRBV12-3 or TRBV12-4 and TRBJ2-7; a possible D gene is TRBD1 (6 bases). The ends were cut back, 6 bases at V and 8 bases at J, with 17 bases in the middle. The CDR3 is made up of 13 amino acids. The CDR3 loop is CASSFTLGGKQYF. The DNA for the CDR3 is TGTGCCAGCAGCTTCACCTTAGGGGGAAAGCAGTACTTC.

The rearrangement joins TRBV20-1 to TRBJ2-7, with 10 bases aligning to TRBD2. This CDR3 is built from 15 residues. J gave up 4 bases and V 2 bases, and 8 bases lay outside the gene matches. The germline gives CDR1 DFQATT, CDR2 SNEGSKA (reference sequence). The DNA of the CDR3 is TGCAGTGCTAGATGGGCTAGCGGGAGTTTATACGAGCAGTACTTC. It is translated as CSARWASGSLYEQYF.

The chain couples TRBV6-5 to TRBJ2-1; 8 bases match TRBD2. Germline CDR1 and CDR2: MNHEY and SVGAGI. The CDR3 extends over 16 amino acids. V dropped 4 bases and J dropped 5; count of bases not matched to a gene: 10. The CDR3 protein is CASSSPLGTRHNEQFF. CDR3 nucleotide sequence: TGTGCCAGCAGTTCCCCACTCGGGACTAGGCACAATGAGCAGTTCTTC.

The chain carries TRBV12-3 or TRBV12-4 and TRBJ1-2; D call uncertain. V gave up 5 bases and J gave up 7 bases, with 20 bases separating them. This CDR3 region has 15 residues. CDR3 bases: TGTGCCAGCAGTCCTCTCCTAGCGGGAGGTGGTGGCTACACCTTC. Translation: CASSPLLAGGGGYTF.

The chain couples TRBV10-3 to TRBJ1-5; D remains unclear. Germline-derived CDR1 and CDR2 are ENHRY and SYGVKD. The CDR3 totals 14 residues. V shed 5 bases and J shed 7 bases, with 15 bases lying between them. DNA of the CDR3: TGTGCCATCAGTACAACCCCTCAGCGACAGCCCCAGCATTTT. This sequence encodes CAISTTPQRQPQHF.

The CDR3 loop reads CASSFPRSSGELFF. Here the CDR3 DNA reads TGTGCCAGCAGCTTCCCCAGGTCCTCCGGGGAGCTGTTTTTT. V usage is TRBV7-9 and J usage is TRBJ2-2; no clear D gene. Trimming removed 3 bases at V and 6 bases at J, with 11 bases between. The CDR3 consists of 14 residues. Germline lookup yields CDR1 SEHNR and CDR2 FQNEAQ (reference sequence).

Comment on this clonotype: At one boundary the junction diverges from the germline segment, which might be a read error. The J gene is TRBJ2-3, the V gene TRBV12-3 or TRBV12-4; D uncertain. The CDR3 contains 16 residues. The DNA for the CDR3 is TGTGCCAGCAGTTTAGGGTCCGGCAGGAGAGCAGATGCGCAGTATTTT. Translating it yields CASSLGSGRRADAQYF.

The chain combines TRBV5-1 with TRBJ1-1, with a tentative D call TRBD1 (6 bases). The CDR3 length is 16 residues. Germline V gives CDR1 SGHRS, CDR2 YFSETQ. Trimming left V 0 bases short and J 5 bases short, with 17 bases between. The CDR3 loop is CASSLGGTGRRTEAFF. CDR3 sequence (DNA): TGCGCCAGCAGCTTGGGGGGTACAGGGAGGAGGACTGAAGCTTTCTTT.

This chain uses TRBV9 with TRBJ2-1; 10 positions match TRBD1. Trimming removed 4 bases from V and 12 bases from J; junction bases left unmatched: 16. CDR3 length equals 16 residues. Looked up from germline, CDR1 is SGDLS and CDR2 is YYNGEE. The CDR3 nucleotides read TGTGCCAGCAGCACCCGGGACAGGGGTTGGCCGGAGGGGCAGTTCTTC. As protein: CASSTRDRGWPEGQFF.

The V and J genes are TRBV20-1 and TRBJ1-2; D may be TRBD1 (6 bases). Germline loops: CDR1 DFQATT, CDR2 SNEGSKA (reference sequence). This CDR3 has 16 residues. With 0 bases removed from V and 6 bases from J, the gap between germline ends came to 20 bases. CDR3 DNA sequence: TGCAGTGCTAGAGATCCGGGGGCGAGCGGGAAAGATGGCTACACCTTC. It is translated as CSARDPGASGKDGYTF.

This clonotype was recorded only once. The chain carries TRBV10-3 and TRBJ2-3; D remains ambiguous. This CDR3 is 14 amino acids long. The V gene's germline CDR1 is ENHRY and CDR2 SYGVKD. The V gene lost 2 bases and the J gene lost 4 bases, with 10 bases spanning the gap. CDR3 DNA sequence: TGTGCCATCAGTGAGGGATGGAGCGCAGATACGCAGTATTTT. Its translation: CAISEGWSADTQYF.

The rearrangement joins TRBV4-1 to TRBJ1-4, with 7 bases lining up with TRBD1. V lost 3 bases, J lost 13 bases, and 17 bases stayed unmatched. Germline CDR1 MGHRA, CDR2 YSYEKL. The CDR3 spans 16 residues. This chain's CDR3 is CASSQTQGIREVRLFF. CDR3 coding DNA: TGCGCCAGCAGCCAGACACAGGGGATCAGGGAGGTGAGACTGTTTTTT.

The J gene is TRBJ2-2, the V gene TRBV29-1, with D uncertain. The CDR3 totals 11 residues. Trimming took off 4 bases at V and 14 bases at J, with 14 bases between the two ends. Germline V gene lookup returns CDR1 SQVTM and CDR2 ANQGSEA. CDR3 sequence (DNA): TGCAGCGTTGCTGGCCCTAAGAATCTGTTTTTT. It codes for CSVAGPKNLFF.

In its sample, this clonotype was seen a few times. The CDR3 region is CSVESGAYEQYF. In nucleotides, the CDR3 is TGCAGCGTTGAAAGCGGGGCCTACGAGCAGTACTTC. The chain is built from TRBV29-1 and TRBJ2-7, with 7 bases aligning to TRBD2. J lost 2 bases, V lost 2 bases, and 0 bases had no gene match. Looked up from germline, CDR1 is SQVTM and CDR2 is ANQGSEA. There are 12 residues in the CDR3.

This clonotype was recorded only once. This chain joins TRBV6-1 and TRBJ1-5, with D maybe TRBD1 (5 bases). CDR1 and CDR2 from the germline V gene are MNHNS and SASEGT. The CDR3 extends over 16 amino acids. V was shortened by 2 bases and J by 11 bases, with 22 bases between the two germline ends. As DNA, the CDR3 is TGTGCCAGCAGTGAACGGACACGCGGGCCCAGGGCGGCCCAGCATTTT. It yields the protein CASSERTRGPRAAQHF.

This clonotype was seen only a few times. The gene calls are TRBV28 and TRBJ1-1; TRBD1 might be the D (5 bases). Deletions cut 4 bases from V and 5 bases from J, with 17 bases between. This CDR3 contains 15 residues. Germline V gives CDR1 MDHEN, CDR2 SYDVKM. The CDR3 here is CASSSSPRRGTEAFF. The DNA of the CDR3 is TGTGCCAGCAGTTCCTCCCCCCGAAGGGGTACTGAAGCTTTCTTT.

The chain joins TRBV6-1 to TRBJ1-1; D ambiguous. The germline V gene encodes CDR1 MNHNS and CDR2 SASEGT. This CDR3 has 15 residues. The V and J ends lost 2 bases and 0 bases respectively, with 10 bases between them. In DNA, the CDR3 is TGTGCCAGCAGTGAACTTATAGGGATGAACACTGAAGCTTTCTTT. Translating gives CASSELIGMNTEAFF.

The genes are TRBV29-1 and TRBJ2-1; D possibly uses TRBD1 or TRBD2 (6 bases each). The V and J ends lost 7 bases and 2 bases respectively, with 15 bases between them. Germline values: CDR1 SQVTM, CDR2 ANQGSEA. The CDR3 length is 14 residues. The CDR3 loop is CSAEHRGPYNEQFF. The CDR3 DNA is TGCAGCGCTGAGCACCGGGGGCCCTACAATGAGCAGTTCTTC.

About this clonotype: A clone one base away is much larger, so this may be a read error. The V gene is TRBV4-2, the J gene TRBJ1-5; D not certain. This CDR3 comprises 15 residues. Looked up from germline, CDR1 is LGHNA and CDR2 is YNFKEQ. CDR3 protein: CASSQDPDSNQPLHF. CDR3 DNA: TGTGCCAGCAGCCAAGACCCAGATAGCAATCAGCCCCTGCATTTT.

This clonotype was detected ten times or more. The chain combines TRBV29-1 with TRBJ2-1, with D possibly matching TRBD2 (5 bases). Trimming cost V 7 bases and J 6 bases, with 16 bases left between them. The CDR3 consists of 13 residues. The germline CDR1 and CDR2 sequences are SQVTM and ANQGSEA. The CDR3 DNA follows: TGCAGCGCATCAAGGGAGAGGGTCAATGAGCAGTTCTTC. Translated, it gives CSASRERVNEQFF.

This clonotype has just a few counts. The gene calls are TRBV28 and TRBJ2-7; D possibly corresponds to TRBD1 (6 bases). Trimming pared 5 bases from V and 3 bases from J, leaving 14 bases between. The CDR3 runs to 14 residues. The germline CDR1 and CDR2 sequences are MDHEN and SYDVKM. DNA for the CDR3: TGTGCCAGCAGTCCCCCGGGACACCTCTACGAGCAGTACTTC. It encodes CASSPPGHLYEQYF.

The chain is built from TRBV5-1 and TRBJ2-1; TRBD2 matches at 12 bases. The CDR3 totals 13 residues. V lost 4 bases, J lost 15 bases, and 8 bases stayed unmatched. The germline V gene has CDR1 SGHRS and CDR2 YFSETQ. The CDR3 region is CASSPGLAGWWFF. CDR3 bases: TGCGCCAGCAGCCCCGGACTAGCGGGATGGTGGTTCTTC.

The rearrangement uses TRBV11-2 and TRBJ1-2; perhaps TRBD1 as D (5 bases). V lost 4 bases, J lost 6 bases, and 15 bases lay in between. This CDR3 is built from 14 residues. Germline CDR1 is SGHAT and CDR2 is FQNNGV. The CDR3: CASSSIIQQDGYTF. The CDR3 coding sequence is TGTGCCAGCAGCTCGATAATCCAACAGGATGGCTACACCTTC.